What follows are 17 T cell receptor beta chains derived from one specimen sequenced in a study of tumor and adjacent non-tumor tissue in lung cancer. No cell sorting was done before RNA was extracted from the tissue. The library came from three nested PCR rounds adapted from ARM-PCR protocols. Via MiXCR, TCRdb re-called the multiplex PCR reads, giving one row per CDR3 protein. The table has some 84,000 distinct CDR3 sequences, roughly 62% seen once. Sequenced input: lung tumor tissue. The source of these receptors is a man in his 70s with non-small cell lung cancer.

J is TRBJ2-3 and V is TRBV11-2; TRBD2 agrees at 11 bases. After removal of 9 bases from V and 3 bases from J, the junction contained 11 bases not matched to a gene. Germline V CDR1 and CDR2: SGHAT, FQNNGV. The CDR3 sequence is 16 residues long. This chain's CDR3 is CARSRGLAEWTDTQYF. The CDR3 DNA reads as TGTGCCAGGAGCAGGGGACTAGCGGAATGGACAGATACGCAGTATTTT.

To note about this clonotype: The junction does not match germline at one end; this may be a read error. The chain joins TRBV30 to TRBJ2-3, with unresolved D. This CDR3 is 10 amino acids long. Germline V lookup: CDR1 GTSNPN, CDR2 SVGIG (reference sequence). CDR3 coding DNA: TGTACCTGTAAAGGGCGTACGCAGTATTTT. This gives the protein CTCKGRTQYF.

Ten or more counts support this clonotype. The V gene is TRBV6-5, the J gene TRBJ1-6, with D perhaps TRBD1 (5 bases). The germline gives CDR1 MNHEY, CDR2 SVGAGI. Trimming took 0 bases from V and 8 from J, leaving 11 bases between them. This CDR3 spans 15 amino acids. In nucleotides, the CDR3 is TGTGCCAGCAGTTACTCTTCCAGGGTGCATTCACCCCTCCACTTT. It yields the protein CASSYSSRVHSPLHF.

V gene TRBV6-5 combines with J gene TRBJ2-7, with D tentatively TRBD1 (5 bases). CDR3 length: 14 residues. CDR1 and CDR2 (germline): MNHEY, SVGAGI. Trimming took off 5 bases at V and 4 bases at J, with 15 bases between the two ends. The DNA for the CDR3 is TGTGCCAGCAGTCTAGATAGGGGCACGTACGAGCAGTACTTC. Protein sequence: CASSLDRGTYEQYF.

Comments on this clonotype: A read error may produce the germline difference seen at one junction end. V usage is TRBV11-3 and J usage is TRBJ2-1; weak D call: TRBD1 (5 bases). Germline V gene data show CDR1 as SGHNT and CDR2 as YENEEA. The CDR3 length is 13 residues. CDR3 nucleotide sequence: TGTGTCAGCAGCTTAGGGGCGGTTAATGAGCAGTTCTTC. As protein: CVSSLGAVNEQFF.

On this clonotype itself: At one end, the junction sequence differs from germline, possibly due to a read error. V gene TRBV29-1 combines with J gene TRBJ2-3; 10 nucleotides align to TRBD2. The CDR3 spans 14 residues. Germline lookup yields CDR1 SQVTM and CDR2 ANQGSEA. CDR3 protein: CSVARTSGTDTRYF. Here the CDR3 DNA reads TGCAGCGTCGCCAGGACTAGCGGCACAGATACGCGGTATTTT.

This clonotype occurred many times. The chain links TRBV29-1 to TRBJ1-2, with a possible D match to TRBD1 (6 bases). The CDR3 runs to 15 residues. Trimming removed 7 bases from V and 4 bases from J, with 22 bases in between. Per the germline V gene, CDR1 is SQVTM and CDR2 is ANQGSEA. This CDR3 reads CSAGTGTSTRYGYTF. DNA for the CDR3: TGCAGCGCCGGGACTGGGACAAGCACCCGCTATGGCTACACCTTC.

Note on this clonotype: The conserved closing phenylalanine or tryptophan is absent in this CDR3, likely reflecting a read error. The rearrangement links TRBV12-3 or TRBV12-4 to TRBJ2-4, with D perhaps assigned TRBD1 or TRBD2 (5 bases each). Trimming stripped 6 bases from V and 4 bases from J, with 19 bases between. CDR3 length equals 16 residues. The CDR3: CASRGPFTGPKNIQYI. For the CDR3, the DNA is TGTGCCAGCAGAGGTCCTTTCACGGGGCCTAAAAACATTCAGTACATC.

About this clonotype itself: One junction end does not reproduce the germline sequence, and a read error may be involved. For the CDR3, the DNA is TGTGCCTGCAGTTTTACAGGGTTGGCAAACATTCAGTACTTC. Its translation is CACSFTGLANIQYF. The chain is built from TRBV6-2 or TRBV6-3 and TRBJ2-4; perhaps TRBD1 as D (6 bases). The CDR3 length is 14 residues. CDR1 is MNHEY, CDR2 SVGEGT, per germline.

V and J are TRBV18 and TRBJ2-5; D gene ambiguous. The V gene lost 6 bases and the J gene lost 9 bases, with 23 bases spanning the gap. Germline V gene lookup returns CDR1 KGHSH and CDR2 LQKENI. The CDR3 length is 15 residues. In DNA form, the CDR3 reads TGTGCCAGCTCCCTCAACACCAACCCGAAGGGATCCCAGTACTTC. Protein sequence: CASSLNTNPKGSQYF.

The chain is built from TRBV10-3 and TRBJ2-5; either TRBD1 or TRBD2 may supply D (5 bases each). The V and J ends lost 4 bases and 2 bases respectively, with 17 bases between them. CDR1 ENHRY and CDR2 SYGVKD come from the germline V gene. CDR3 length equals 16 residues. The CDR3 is CAISAHGAGSQETQYF. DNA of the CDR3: TGTGCCATCAGTGCCCACGGGGCAGGTTCTCAAGAGACCCAGTACTTC.

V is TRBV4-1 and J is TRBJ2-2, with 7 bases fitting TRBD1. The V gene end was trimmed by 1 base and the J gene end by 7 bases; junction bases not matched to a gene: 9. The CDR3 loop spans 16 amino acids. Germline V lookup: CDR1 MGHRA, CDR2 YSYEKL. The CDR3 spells CASSQGRDSLIGELFF. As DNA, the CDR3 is TGCGCCAGCAGCCAAGGCCGGGACAGTCTCATCGGGGAGCTGTTTTTT.

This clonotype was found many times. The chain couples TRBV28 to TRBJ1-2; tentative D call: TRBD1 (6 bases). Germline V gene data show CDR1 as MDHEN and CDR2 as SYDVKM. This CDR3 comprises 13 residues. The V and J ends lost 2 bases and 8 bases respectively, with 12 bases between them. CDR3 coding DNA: TGTGCCAGCAGTTTACCATCCGGGACAGGCTACACCTTC. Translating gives CASSLPSGTGYTF.

CDR3 bases: TGTGCCAGCAACTTTGGTACCCAACCCCAGCATTTT. This sequence encodes CASNFGTQPQHF. The chain joins TRBV11-2 to TRBJ1-5; D is undetermined. This CDR3 region has 12 residues. V was cut by 7 bases and J by 10 bases, with 14 bases left in between. Germline-derived CDR1 and CDR2 are SGHAT and FQNNGV.

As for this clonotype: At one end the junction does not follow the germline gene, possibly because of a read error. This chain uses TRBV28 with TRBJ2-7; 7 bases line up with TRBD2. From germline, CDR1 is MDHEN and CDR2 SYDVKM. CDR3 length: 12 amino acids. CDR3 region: CASSFMDLGTNF. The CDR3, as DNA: TGTGCCAGCAGTTTCATGGATCTGGGGACTAACTTC.

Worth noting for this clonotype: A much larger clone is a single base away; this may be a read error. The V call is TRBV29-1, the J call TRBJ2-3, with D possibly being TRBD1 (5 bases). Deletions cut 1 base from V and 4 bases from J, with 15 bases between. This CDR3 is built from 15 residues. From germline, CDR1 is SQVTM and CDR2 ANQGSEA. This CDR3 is CSVEVKKGSSDTQYF. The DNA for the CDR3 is TGCAGCGTTGAAGTCAAAAAGGGGTCCTCAGATACGCAGTATTTT.

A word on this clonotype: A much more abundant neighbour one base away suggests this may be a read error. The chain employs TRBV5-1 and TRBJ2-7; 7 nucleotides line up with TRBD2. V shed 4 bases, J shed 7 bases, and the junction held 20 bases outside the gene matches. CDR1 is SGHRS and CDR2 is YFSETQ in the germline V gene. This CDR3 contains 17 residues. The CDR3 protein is CASSLPLTGGGIEEQYF. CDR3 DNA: TGCGCCAGCAGCCTGCCTCTTACTGGCGGGGGAATAGAAGAGCAGTACTTC.